This T cell receptor (beta chain) came from a study of metastatic and nonmetastatic thyroid tumors. Study summary: The authors compared repertoires across blood and tumor or nodule tissue from malignant and benign thyroid patients.

Thyroid surgery had not been preceded by any treatment in any patient. In the authors' workflow: A classifier for distant metastasis in papillary thyroid cancer was constructed using CDR3 differences observed across clinicopathological groups. TCRdb reanalyzed the PCR reads with MiXCR. The V and J calls were determined by TCRdb, not by the authors. The profile covers roughly 8,900 clones, with around 30% appearing a single time and 13% taken by the ten largest. The V gene end was trimmed by 0 bases and the J gene end by 2 bases; junction bases not matched to a gene: 5. The CDR3 spans 19 residues. CDR1 SGHRS and CDR2 YFSETQ come from the germline V gene. With respect to this clone: Its antigen is unknown.

Study results and limitations: Versus benign nodules, malignant thyroid tumors reportedly had significantly higher TCR beta diversity, in blood and tumor.

V is TRBV5-1 and J is TRBJ2-2; 15 bases are shared with TRBD2. The TCR comes from a female donor with papillary thyroid cancer or a benign thyroid nodule (not recorded which). Some clones in this sample may be carry-over from other donors' samples. The sequenced sample was adjacent normal tissue. The CDR3 DNA is TGCGCCAGCAGCTTGGAGGGACTAGCGGGGGGCCTTAACACCGGGGAGCTGTTTTTT. This translates into CASSLEGLAGGLNTGELFF.